This TCR beta chain came from a study of HIV-infected patients and healthy controls. TCRdb redid the calling of the 5' RACE reads with MiXCR, one entry per CDR3 protein. The data show 15,000 to 20,000 distinct CDR3 sequences, with approximately 18% seen just once and approximately 35% held by the top ten. Germline lookup yields CDR1 MNHEY and CDR2 SVGAGI. V shed 0 bases and J shed 6 bases, with 6 bases lying between them. This CDR3 contains 13 residues. In this sample, this clonotype is hyperexpanded. Input material: CD8+ T cells from blood. The chain uses TRBV6-5 and TRBJ2-1, with D uncertain. The TCR comes from a human donor in good health. The CDR3 protein is CASSYSFANEQFF. DNA of the CDR3: TGTGCCAGCAGTTACTCTTTCGCCAATGAGCAGTTCTTC.